The source of this T cell receptor beta chain is a study of CD8 T cells in ankylosing spondylitis. This clonotype was observed a handful of times. What it binds is not known. MiXCR, applied by TCRdb to the 5' RACE reads, yields one record per CDR3 protein. The sample has around 770,000 distinct CDR3 sequences; 12% are singletons. Study-level findings and limits: Significantly higher representation of disease-linked clones was reported for matched ankylosing spondylitis synovial fluid. Among TCR beta sequences, a motif of several highly homologous variants appeared characteristic of ankylosing spondylitis blood.

The V end lost 0 bases, the J end lost 6 bases, and 8 bases lay between the germline ends. Germline lookup yields CDR1 MNHEY and CDR2 SMNVEV (reference sequence). The CDR3 length is 14 residues. The sequenced sample was blood, either unsorted or a sorted T cell fraction (not recorded which). The V and J genes are TRBV27 and TRBJ2-2, with a tentative D call TRBD2 (5 bases). This TCR derives from a male donor with ankylosing spondylitis. CDR3 sequence reads: CASSLSFGAGELFF. In DNA, the CDR3 is TGTGCCAGCAGTTTATCGTTCGGGGCCGGGGAGCTGTTTTTT.